This T cell receptor (beta chain) was profiled in a study of shared clonotypes between healthy human individuals. Study background: Each donor's CD8 memory used one plate, CD8 naive two, each CD4 subset three.

Study-level findings and limits: For sorted subsets, rarefaction showed incomplete sequencing despite large depth. Sharing across a few donors was seen in 4.5% to 6.5% of naive CD4 clonotypes. Read depth was anticipated to influence clonotype sharing among donors.

V was pared by 4 bases and J by 2 bases, with 6 bases of the junction left unmatched. Germline V gene sequence: CDR1 SGHRS, CDR2 YFSETQ. This CDR3 region has 17 residues. A word on this clone: The target antigen is unknown.

Method: immunoSEQ multiplex PCR; TCRdb's copy keeps in-frame clones and lacks some. This table has around 2.5 million clones, approximately 93% appearing once. The sequencing sample was made of naive CD4+ T cells from PBMCs. The subset is: CD45RA+ positively selected. The clonotype originates from a man between 18 and 35 years old in good health. Some clones in this sample may be carry-over from other donors' samples. J is TRBJ1-4 and V is TRBV5-1, with 12 positions matching TRBD1. The CDR3 protein is CASSAGDRGLTNEKLFF. The CDR3 DNA sequence: TGCGCCAGCAGCGCAGGGGACAGGGGGCTGACTAATGAAAAACTGTTTTTT.